What follows are 15 T cell receptor beta chains derived from one specimen sequenced in a study of somatic mutations in cytotoxic T cells in rheumatoid arthritis (dated by TCRdb to 2016 to 2017). Receptor libraries were prepared by the immunoSEQ multiplex PCR assay. TCRdb stores this immuneACCESS table with in-frame sequences only. Part of the clones is absent; in the studies checked, under half of the shortfall reflects unresolved V genes, and no reason is known for the rest. This sample lists about 3,800 clones; around 70% were detected once. 20% to 25% of the sample is taken by the ten largest. What was sequenced was CD8+ T cells sorted from blood. The receptors derive from an adult with rheumatoid arthritis.

This clone was observed a few times. V usage is TRBV5-6 and J usage is TRBJ1-1; TRBD1 is a possible D gene (5 bases). The ends were cut back, 1 base at V and 5 bases at J, with 9 bases in the middle. This CDR3 is 13 amino acids long. The germline V gene has CDR1 SGHDT and CDR2 YYEEEE. CDR3 sequence reads: CASSLWGGTEAFF. CDR3 nucleotide sequence: TGTGCCAGCAGCTTGTGGGGGGGAACTGAAGCTTTCTTT. The variable domain in full, completed from reference TRBV5-6 and TRBJ1-1, reads DAGVTQSPTHLIKTRGQQVTLRCSPKSGHDTVSWYQQALGQGPQFIFQYYEEEERQRGNFPDRFSGHQFPNYSSELNVNALLLGDSALYLCASSLWGGTEAFFGQGTRLTVV.

The chain joins TRBV6-6 to TRBJ2-7, with D maybe TRBD1 (6 bases). This CDR3 spans 15 amino acids. V lost 0 bases and J 2 bases, leaving 11 bases between the germline ends. Germline CDR1 is MNHNY and CDR2 is SVGAGI (reference sequence). CDR3 coding DNA: TGTGCCAGCAGTTACTCGTCCGGACAGACCTACGAGCAGTACTTC. Translating gives CASSYSSGQTYEQYF.

The chain links TRBV6-5 to TRBJ2-1; either TRBD1 or TRBD2 may fit D (5 bases each). In germline, CDR1 is MNHEY, CDR2 SVGAGI. The ends were cut back, 7 bases at V and 8 bases at J, with 15 bases in the middle. CDR3 length: 13 residues. The CDR3 loop reads CASTPGTPYEQFF. In DNA, the CDR3 is TGTGCCAGCACCCCCGGGACCCCGTATGAGCAGTTCTTC.

V and J are TRBV18 and TRBJ2-5; 9 bases align to TRBD2. The CDR3 extends over 16 amino acids. The germline V gene has CDR1 KGHSH and CDR2 LQKENI. The V segment lost 6 bases and the J segment 3 bases; nucleotides outside the gene matches: 11. The chain's CDR3 is CASSRGTSWREETQYF. CDR3 nucleotide sequence: TGTGCCAGCTCCCGCGGGACTAGCTGGAGGGAAGAGACCCAGTACTTC.

This rearrangement joins TRBV6-6 to TRBJ2-6; D is ambiguous. Germline V gene lookup returns CDR1 MNHNY and CDR2 SVGAGI (reference sequence). Trimming pared 7 bases from V and 4 bases from J, leaving 11 bases between. This CDR3 spans 14 amino acids. The DNA of the CDR3 is TGTGCCAGCATCCCGACATGGGGGGCCAACGTCCTGACTTTC. Protein product: CASIPTWGANVLTF.

Turning to this clone: One end of the junction fails to match germline, which may point to a read error. The chain links TRBV15 to TRBJ1-5; 10 bases line up with TRBD1. This CDR3 has 15 amino acids. The V gene's germline CDR1 is LNHNV and CDR2 YYDKDF (reference sequence). CDR3: CAISGDRGSFQPQHF. The CDR3 DNA is TGTGCCATCAGCGGGGACAGGGGATCTTTCCAGCCCCAGCATTTT.

V usage is TRBV14 and J usage is TRBJ2-7; 10 bases agree with TRBD2. Germline V gives CDR1 SGHDN, CDR2 FVKESK. V lost 3 bases to trimming and J lost 4 bases; unmatched junction nucleotides: 3. The CDR3 spans 14 residues. The chain's CDR3 is CASSQWTSGYEQYF. The CDR3 nucleotides read TGTGCCAGCAGCCAGTGGACTAGCGGTTACGAGCAGTACTTC. The whole variable domain, filled in from reference TRBV14 and TRBJ2-7, reads EAGVTQFPSHSVIEKGQTVTLRCDPISGHDNLYWYRRVMGKEIKFLLHFVKESKQDESGMPNNRFLAERTGGTYSTLKVQPAELEDSGVYFCASSQWTSGYEQYFGPGTRLTVT.

CDR3 DNA: TGTGCCAGCAGCGAGGCGGACAGGGGATTCGACGAGCAGTACTTC. Encoded protein: CASSEADRGFDEQYF. The chain employs TRBV7-6 and TRBJ2-7, with 9 bases that match TRBD1. The J segment lost 5 bases and the V segment lost 5 bases, leaving 10 bases of the junction unmatched. This CDR3 contains 15 residues. The germline V gene has CDR1 SGHVS and CDR2 FNYEAQ. The complete variable domain, with remaining parts taken from reference TRBV7-6 and TRBJ2-7, reads GAGVSQSPRYKVTKRGQDVALRCDPISGHVSLYWYRQALGQGPEFLTYFNYEAQQDKSGLPNDRFSAERPEGSISTLTIQRTEQRDSAMYRCASSEADRGFDEQYFGPGTRLTVT.

Worth noting for this clone: The junction does not match germline at one end; this may be a read error. This chain links TRBV30 with TRBJ2-1; 8 nucleotides match TRBD2. The CDR3 runs 13 residues. Germline CDR1 is GTSNPN and CDR2 is SVGIG (reference sequence). CDR3 sequence (DNA): TGTGCCCGGAGGCGGCGGGAGGACAATGAGCAGTTCTTC. Translated, it gives CARRRREDNEQFF.

J is TRBJ2-1 and V is TRBV28, with D perhaps TRBD2 (5 bases). The CDR3 contains 14 residues. Trimming removed 10 bases from V and 7 bases from J, with 20 bases in between. Germline values: CDR1 MDHEN, CDR2 SYDVKM. The CDR3 protein is CATTGSGIGNEQFF. CDR3 sequence (DNA): TGTGCCACCACCGGATCGGGGATTGGGAATGAGCAGTTCTTC.

The chain recombines TRBV5-6 with TRBJ1-5; 11 bases line up with TRBD1. V trimming: 0 bases; J trimming: 6 bases; junction bases outside the gene matches: 5. Per germline, CDR1 SGHDT and CDR2 YYEEEE. The CDR3 consists of 16 residues. For the CDR3, the DNA is TGTGCCAGCAGCTTGGGCCCGGACAGGGGGCTTCAGCCCCAGCATTTT. As protein: CASSLGPDRGLQPQHF.

V gene TRBV13 combines with J gene TRBJ2-2; D is ambiguous. CDR1 PRHDT and CDR2 FYEKMQ come from the germline V gene (reference sequence). V lost 1 base and J 5 bases, leaving 17 bases between the germline ends. This CDR3 comprises 17 residues. For the CDR3, the DNA is TGTGCCAGCAGCTTAGAGAGGAGCTTGCTACCAACCGGGGAGCTGTTTTTT. Encoded protein: CASSLERSLLPTGELFF.

The chain links TRBV13 to TRBJ2-1; D not certain. There are 12 residues in the CDR3. Trimming left V 3 bases short and J 3 bases short, with 3 bases between. Germline CDR1 and CDR2: PRHDT and FYEKMQ (reference sequence). The CDR3 nucleotides are TGTGCCAGCAGCTTCCTCTACAATGAGCAGTTCTTC. This gives the protein CASSFLYNEQFF.

CDR3 sequence (DNA): TGTGCCAGCAGTGAACGTTCGGAGGTATTGGACTACACCTTC. This codes for CASSERSEVLDYTF. The V gene is TRBV6-1, the J gene TRBJ1-2; D gene ambiguous. Per germline, CDR1 MNHNS and CDR2 SASEGT. The CDR3 is 14 amino acids. V lost 2 bases and J lost 10, with 17 bases in between.

The J gene is TRBJ1-1, the V gene TRBV7-9; D is undetermined. Germline V CDR1 and CDR2: SEHNR, FQNEAQ (reference sequence). The CDR3 spans 14 residues. Trimming pared 6 bases from V and 1 base from J, leaving 12 bases between. The CDR3 nucleotides read TGTGCCAGCAGATCGCCGACAACGAACACTGAAGCTTTCTTT. Residues: CASRSPTTNTEAFF.